Below, 20 T cell receptor beta chains from the same sample are listed, as sequenced in a study of T cells and Merkel cell carcinoma outcomes. The repertoire was sequenced with immunoSEQ multiplex PCR; TCRdb's copy has only in-frame clones and lacks some. The sample shows 15,000 to 16,000 clones, 81% of them seen only once. Sequences were obtained from tumor tissue from Merkel cell carcinoma. These receptors were collected from a human donor with Merkel cell carcinoma.

V is TRBV20-1 and J is TRBJ2-1; D may be TRBD2 (5 bases). Germline V gene sequence: CDR1 DFQATT, CDR2 SNEGSKA (reference sequence). This CDR3 spans 11 amino acids. V was cut by 3 bases and J by 8 bases, with 8 bases left in between. CDR3 DNA: TGCAGTGCTAGTCCGCGGGATGAGCAGTTCTTC. It codes for CSASPRDEQFF.

The rearrangement links TRBV29-1 to TRBJ1-1, with 9 nucleotides matching TRBD1. V lost 6 bases, J lost 2 bases, and 4 bases stayed unmatched. CDR1 is SQVTM and CDR2 is ANQGSEA in the germline V gene. The length of the CDR3 is 13 residues. In nucleotides, the CDR3 is TGCAGCGTGGGGGACAGGGTAAACACTGAAGCTTTCTTT. It encodes CSVGDRVNTEAFF.

The chain combines TRBV7-9 with TRBJ1-4, with 7 nucleotides matching TRBD1. V was pared by 5 bases and J by 8 bases, with 11 bases of the junction left unmatched. This CDR3 is built from 15 residues. Germline lookup yields CDR1 SEHNR and CDR2 FQNEAQ (reference sequence). The CDR3 region is CASSIQTGLEEKLFF. The CDR3 DNA reads as TGTGCCAGCAGCATACAGACAGGGCTGGAAGAAAAACTGTTTTTT.

V is TRBV28 and J is TRBJ2-6; D remains unclear. Per the germline V gene, CDR1 is MDHEN and CDR2 is SYDVKM. V lost 6 bases to trimming and J lost 0 bases, with 6 bases between them. The CDR3 covers 14 residues. The DNA of the CDR3 is TGTGCCAGCAGGCTAGACTCTGGGGCCAACGTCCTGACTTTC. This translates into CASRLDSGANVLTF.

The rearrangement joins TRBV28 to TRBJ2-1, with 12 positions matching TRBD2. This CDR3 is built from 15 residues. Germline CDR1 MDHEN, CDR2 SYDVKM. V was pared by 4 bases and J by 6 bases, with 4 bases of the junction left unmatched. CDR3 in amino acids: CASSSLAGGSNEQFF. CDR3 nucleotides: TGTGCCAGCAGTTCCCTAGCGGGAGGGTCCAATGAGCAGTTCTTC.

As to this clone: The junction shows a germline mismatch at one end, possibly a read error. The V gene is TRBV7-7, the J gene TRBJ2-1; TRBD2 matches 7 bases. This CDR3 contains 15 residues. Germline V gene sequence: CDR1 SSHAT, CDR2 FNYEAQ (reference sequence). The CDR3 here is CASSFREGWGNEQFF. The CDR3 DNA sequence: TGTGCTAGCAGCTTTAGGGAGGGTTGGGGGAATGAGCAGTTCTTC.

The chain combines TRBV19 with TRBJ2-2; D perhaps matches TRBD1 (6 bases). The germline gives CDR1 LNHDA, CDR2 SQIVND (reference sequence). The V end was cut by 3 bases, the J end by 4 bases, with 15 bases between. The CDR3 extends over 16 amino acids. In nucleotides, the CDR3 is TGTGCCAGTAGTATCGTTGGGACACATCTCACCGGGGAGCTGTTTTTT. Its protein is CASSIVGTHLTGELFF.

V gene TRBV10-3 combines with J gene TRBJ1-1; TRBD1 matches at 9 bases. CDR1 and CDR2 from the germline V gene are ENHRY and SYGVKD. J was trimmed by 1 base and V by 6 bases; bases with no gene match: 0. CDR3 length equals 13 residues. CDR3 nucleotides: TGTGCCATCAGGGGACAGGGGAACACTGAAGCTTTCTTT. Its protein is CAIRGQGNTEAFF.

The chain links TRBV18 to TRBJ1-1; 10 nucleotides match TRBD1. Losses at the gene ends were 3 bases for V and 4 bases for J; bases not matched to a gene: 8. Germline assignment: CDR1 KGHSH and CDR2 LQKENI. The CDR3 extends over 16 amino acids. CDR3 loop: CASSPGTGVGATEAFF. In DNA form, the CDR3 reads TGTGCCAGCTCACCCGGGACAGGGGTAGGGGCCACTGAAGCTTTCTTT. The whole variable domain, filled in from reference TRBV18 and TRBJ1-1, reads NAGVMQNPRHLVRRRGQEARLRCSPMKGHSHVYWYRQLPEEGLKFMVYLQKENIIDESGMPKERFSAEFPKEGPSILRIQQVVRGDSAAYFCASSPGTGVGATEAFFGQGTRLTVV.

This chain uses TRBV27 with TRBJ1-1; 7 bases align to TRBD1. Germline CDR1 MNHEY, CDR2 SMNVEV (reference sequence). This CDR3 is 13 amino acids long. V gave up 3 bases and J gave up 8 bases; unmatched junction bases: 6. CDR3 nucleotide sequence: TGTGCCAGCAGTTTCAGGGGGTCGGCGGAAGCTTTCTTT. This translates into CASSFRGSAEAFF.

In its sample, this clone was seen once. The sample contains more than one DNA sequence encoding this CDR3. The rearrangement links TRBV5-1 to TRBJ2-7; D possibly corresponds to TRBD1 (6 bases). The germline V and J ends were trimmed by 0 bases and 2 bases, with 12 bases remaining between them. The germline V gene encodes CDR1 SGHRS and CDR2 YFSETQ. The CDR3 spans 15 residues. As DNA, the CDR3 is TGCGCCAGCAGCTTGGGGGGGCGCGGAACCTACGAGCAGTACTTC. Its translation: CASSLGGRGTYEQYF.

The J gene is TRBJ2-2, the V gene TRBV7-2; D is uncertain. The ends were cut back, 1 base at V and 7 bases at J, with 16 bases in the middle. Germline-derived CDR1 and CDR2 are SGHTA and FQGNSA. The CDR3 totals 16 residues. The CDR3 DNA sequence: TGTGCCAGCAGCTTAGGGTCGGACCGTCTTGGCGGGGAGCTGTTTTTT. The encoded protein is CASSLGSDRLGGELFF.

Here the CDR3 reads CASSLSGLGLNEQFF. DNA for the CDR3: TGTGCCAGCAGTTTATCTGGACTAGGGCTTAATGAGCAGTTCTTC. V gene TRBV27 combines with J gene TRBJ2-1, with 7 bases matching TRBD2. Germline V CDR1 and CDR2: MNHEY, SMNVEV (reference sequence). This CDR3 comprises 15 residues. Losses at the gene ends were 0 bases for V and 7 bases for J; bases not matched to a gene: 6.

The J gene is TRBJ2-7, the V gene TRBV5-1, with TRBD2 matching 7 bases. Germline-derived CDR1 and CDR2 are SGHRS and YFSETQ. The trim removed 4 bases at V and 7 bases at J, leaving 8 bases unmatched. This CDR3 spans 13 amino acids. The CDR3 DNA reads as TGCGCCAGCAGCGTCCAGGGAGGGTTAGAGCAGTACTTC. It yields the protein CASSVQGGLEQYF.

The rearrangement uses TRBV5-4 and TRBJ2-4; D ambiguous. There are 16 residues in the CDR3. V was pared by 3 bases and J by 0 bases, with 13 bases between. Per the germline V gene, CDR1 is SGHNT and CDR2 is YYREEE (reference sequence). CDR3 DNA: TGTGCCAGCAGCTCACCCTCACCCCTAGCCAAAAACATTCAGTACTTC. This sequence encodes CASSSPSPLAKNIQYF. Looking up the rest from reference TRBV5-4 and TRBJ2-4 gives the full variable domain: ETGVTQSPTHLIKTRGQQVTLRCSSQSGHNTVSWYQQALGQGPQFIFQYYREEENGRGNFPPRFSGLQFPNYSSELNVNALELDDSALYLCASSSPSPLAKNIQYFGAGTRLSVL.

On this clone itself: At one boundary the junction diverges from the germline segment, which might be a read error. This specimen includes other DNA sequences encoding the same CDR3. This chain links TRBV30 with TRBJ2-2, with D maybe TRBD2 (6 bases). The CDR3 is made up of 13 amino acids. The germline gives CDR1 GTSNPN, CDR2 SVGIG (reference sequence). CDR3 amino acids: CAWTPGRTGELFF. The CDR3 DNA follows: TGTGCCTGGACCCCTGGGAGGACCGGGGAGCTATTTTTT.

The CDR3: CASSPTGADTEAFF. The DNA of the CDR3 is TGTGCCAGCAGCCCCACAGGGGCTGACACTGAAGCTTTCTTT. The chain links TRBV7-3 to TRBJ1-1; 7 bases match TRBD1. CDR1 and CDR2 from the germline V gene are SGHTA and FQGTGA. CDR3 length: 14 residues. V was clipped by 5 bases and J by 3 bases; unmatched bases: 6.

This chain uses TRBV19 with TRBJ1-6; a weak D match, TRBD1 (5 bases). Trimming cost V 3 bases and J 6 bases, with 12 bases left between them. CDR1 and CDR2 (germline): LNHDA, SQIVND (reference sequence). The CDR3 sequence is 15 residues long. This CDR3 reads CASSIRSRANSPLHF. The CDR3 bases are TGTGCCAGTAGTATTCGGAGCAGGGCTAATTCACCCCTCCACTTT.

J is TRBJ2-7 and V is TRBV5-1, with 7 bases aligning to TRBD2. CDR1 is SGHRS, CDR2 YFSETQ, per germline. J gave up 1 base and V 2 bases, and 6 bases lay outside the gene matches. The CDR3 totals 15 residues. The CDR3 reads CASSLGAGASYEQYF. The DNA of the CDR3 is TGCGCCAGCAGCTTAGGGGCGGGAGCTTCCTACGAGCAGTACTTC.

The rearrangement uses TRBV4-1 and TRBJ1-5, with TRBD1 as a possible D gene (6 bases). Trimming removed 0 bases from V and 6 bases from J, with 9 bases in between. Germline V gene data show CDR1 as MGHRA and CDR2 as YSYEKL. The length of the CDR3 is 14 residues. The CDR3 coding sequence is TGCGCCAGCAGCCAAGACAGGGGCCTTCAGCCCCAGCATTTT. It is translated as CASSQDRGLQPQHF.